This T cell receptor beta chain was sequenced for a study of cytomegalovirus exposure and HLA in healthy donors. On this clone: Its antigen is unknown.

The CDR3 loop spans 15 amino acids. CDR1 and CDR2 from the germline V gene are MNHEY and SVGAGI. Trimming pared 6 bases from V and 2 bases from J, leaving 17 bases between. Overall study findings and caveats: For most subjects, TCR beta sequences were reported to predict HLA-A and HLA-B alleles with accuracy. Indistinguishable V segments, including TRBV6-2 and TRBV6-3, were excluded.

Use of 60 Vbeta and 13 Jbeta primers characterized the PCR. TCRdb's copy holds only in-frame clones and misses some; the assay was immunoSEQ multiplex PCR. The sample totals 200,000 to 250,000 clones. The source is a woman in her twenties or thirties in good health and CMV-seropositive. Sequenced sample: PBMCs. The chain has TRBV6-5 and TRBJ2-7, with D maybe TRBD1 (5 bases). This chain's CDR3 is CASSSDISTPYEQYF. Written as DNA, the CDR3 is TGTGCCAGCAGCTCGGACATTTCAACCCCCTACGAGCAGTACTTC.